This entry is about one T cell receptor beta chain. Its specific antigen is unknown. No per-base quality is available; no much larger clone lies one base away. The sample is drawn from a study of human T cells and chemical hapten exposure (dated by TCRdb to the early 2020s). Study-level background: For sensitization, 2% DPC in acetone was applied to a roughly 2 cm by roughly 2 cm area of upper inner arm skin. Patients additionally received weekly therapeutic DPC doses to the scalp throughout the roughly 26-week study period. Patch testing on the upper back used Finn chambers containing 0.01% DPC, with scoring done after 6 days according to International Contact Dermatitis Research Group standards. The patient cohort, mostly female, included alopecia areata with under or over 50% scalp involvement, alopecia totalis and alopecia universalis. Libraries were pooled for sequencing, and variation in per-sample TCR yields was attributed mainly to small differences in library volumes within the pool. This study followed changes in the peripheral blood TCR repertoire in vivo during primary and secondary sensitization of alopecia patients to the hapten diphenylcyclopropenone (DPC). Patient blood was sampled pre-sensitization (week 0) and at 2, 6 and about 24 weeks after DPC sensitization. For TCR sequencing, blood came from 25 to 30 alopecia patients at anywhere from one to four time points (pre-sensitization, 2, 6 and 24 weeks).

Receptor libraries were prepared by RACE. The run used a NextSeq 500. Library preparation attached unique molecular identifiers to individual cDNA molecules for quantitative, reproducible TCR counting. Both TCR alpha and TCR beta chains were sequenced from each blood RNA sample. The authors' analysis ran thus. The median number of TCRs per sample was roughly 98,000, ranging from roughly 20,000 to 700,000. The Decombinator software suite was used to annotate the V, J and CDR3 of the TCR reads. Every sample was subsampled to the same number of TCRs (28,000) for the PS versus PT1 abundance plots. Expanded TCRs were defined as absent before sensitization and observed at least eight times at the 2-week time point. The raw public reads went through TCRdb reprocessing: fastp at Q25, MiXCR clone calling, in-frame beta chains kept. A single entry per CDR3 protein holds the most common genes and DNA from its merged rows. The V and J calls, along with clone size, are taken from TCRdb and not from the paper's own processing. The sample has approximately 260,000 distinct CDR3 sequences on record, about 9% of them singletons. The ten largest clones add up to roughly 2.5% of the sample.

The full study reports these points: Patch test score was positively correlated with the number of PT1 expanded TCRs, with significance at thresholds 8, 16 and 32 but not at 4. After repeated subsampling, the strength of the expansion versus patch-test correlation and the threshold at which it became significant changed. The number of TCRs above 1 in 1000 frequency did not change with DPC sensitization; there was no evidence of global repertoire structure alterations. Expanded TCRs formed significantly more large CDR3 similarity clusters than pre-sensitization or healthy control sets, consistent with antigen-driven responses. Because all patients had alopecia, a presumed autoimmune disease, the immune response of the patients might differ from that of healthy individuals.

The germline V gene yields MDHEN for CDR1 and SYDVKM for CDR2. V trim: 5 bases; J trim: 4 bases; unmatched bases: 2. There are 13 amino acids in the CDR3, from cysteine to phenylalanine inclusive. The CDR3 DNA has 39 bases and is translated from base 1. Interpreted using the paper, the time point label stands for: pre-sensitization, week 0. Taken with the paper, the label for treatment or condition translates to: therapeutic diphenylcyclopropenone sensitization with weekly scalp DPC. At every patch-test visit, the blood draw took place before the patch test was put on. Patients were eligible if aged 18 to 70, diagnosed with alopecia and judged suitable for DPC therapy, and pregnant patients were excluded. Total RNA was extracted from unfractionated whole blood that had been collected in Tempus Blood RNA tubes.

The input for sequencing was whole blood, taken in connection with sensitization to the hapten diphenylcyclopropenone (DPC). This clonotype originated in a woman between 40 and 50 years old with alopecia areata. Some clones in this sample may be carry-over from other donors' samples. The chain links TRBV28 with TRBJ1-2, and 9 junctional nucleotides match TRBD1. The CDR3 is CASSRTGVYGYTF. The nucleotide sequence is TGTGCCAGCAGTCGGACAGGGGTCTATGGCTACACCTTC.